The rows below give T cell receptor beta chains drawn from one sample of a study of blood T cell repertoires in COVID-19. Clones were read by immunoSEQ multiplex PCR, and TCRdb kept only the in-frame ones, dropping some. This sample has 150,000 to 180,000 clones, with over 65% found just once. The sequencing sample was made of peripheral blood. The receptors here all came from a man older than 75 with acute or convalescent COVID-19. The CDR3 runs from the conserved cysteine through the conserved F or W. The order of the fields is CDR3 length, clone size, J gene, V gene, D gene, CDR3 protein, CDR3 DNA. The D gene is left open where the match is weak. The size of a clone is reported for some rows only, either as once, few or many, or as a class for expanded clones.

length: 17; size: NA; J: TRBJ2-3; V: TRBV10-3; D: TRBD2; CDR3: CAISQGLAGGLADTQYF; DNA: TGTGCCATCAGCCAGGGACTAGCGGGGGGGCTCGCAGATACGCAGTATTTT
length: 16; size: NA; J: TRBJ2-1; V: TRBV18; D: TRBD2; CDR3: CASSPLNQRGGGEQFF; DNA: TGTGCCAGCTCACCACTAAACCAGCGGGGGGGCGGTGAGCAGTTCTTC
length: 14; size: NA; J: TRBJ1-2; V: TRBV27; D: NA; CDR3: CASSLGFGGGGYTF; DNA: TGTGCCAGCAGTTTAGGGTTCGGCGGGGGTGGCTACACCTTC
length: 15; size: NA; J: TRBJ1-1; V: TRBV15; D: NA; CDR3: CATSRGEGVITEAFF; DNA: TGTGCCACCAGCAGAGGGGAAGGGGTGATCACTGAAGCTTTCTTT
length: 15; size: NA; J: TRBJ1-3; V: TRBV5-1; D: TRBD1; CDR3: CASSLEGQTGNTIYF; DNA: TGCGCCAGCAGCTTGGAGGGACAGACTGGAAACACCATATATTTT
length: 12; size: few; J: TRBJ1-2; V: TRBV3-1/TRBV3-2; D: NA; CDR3: CASSPNGVGYTF; DNA: TGTGCCAGCAGCCCGAACGGGGTTGGCTACACCTTC
length: 13; size: NA; J: TRBJ1-1; V: TRBV10-1; D: NA; CDR3: CASIQGWLREAFF; DNA: TGCGCCAGCATACAGGGATGGCTCAGAGAAGCTTTCTTT
length: 16; size: NA; J: TRBJ2-2; V: TRBV7-2; D: TRBD2; CDR3: CASSSRGGAVGGELFF; DNA: TGTGCCAGCAGCTCCCGCGGGGGGGCCGTAGGCGGGGAGCTGTTTTTT
length: 12; size: NA; J: TRBJ1-2; V: TRBV5-1; D: NA; CDR3: CASTDSDYGYTF; DNA: TGCGCCAGCACGGACAGCGACTATGGCTACACCTTC
length: 16; size: NA; J: TRBJ2-3; V: TRBV7-6; D: TRBD2; CDR3: CASSGLAGGVSDTQYF; DNA: TGTGCCAGCAGCGGACTAGCGGGGGGAGTTTCGGATACGCAGTATTTT
length: 15; size: NA; J: TRBJ1-4; V: TRBV2; D: TRBD1; CDR3: CASSDDRGPHEKLFF; DNA: TGTGCCAGCAGTGATGACAGGGGCCCTCATGAAAAACTGTTTTTT
length: 16; size: NA; J: TRBJ2-5; V: TRBV18; D: TRBD2; CDR3: CASSRRAAGSGETQYF; DNA: TGTGCCAGCTCACGGAGAGCAGCGGGGTCGGGAGAGACCCAGTACTTC
length: 15; size: NA; J: TRBJ2-2; V: TRBV3-1/TRBV3-2; D: TRBD2; CDR3: CASRRGTSGIWELFF; DNA: TGTGCCAGCAGACGAGGGACTAGCGGAATATGGGAGCTGTTTTTT
length: 15; size: once; J: TRBJ2-3; V: TRBV5-1; D: TRBD1; CDR3: CASSFQGAETDTQYF; DNA: TGCGCCAGCAGCTTCCAGGGGGCTGAGACAGATACGCAGTATTTT
length: 17; size: once; J: TRBJ1-1; V: TRBV12-1; D: NA; CDR3: CASSVWPVWDTNTEAFF; DNA: TGTGCCAGCAGCGTATGGCCCGTGTGGGACACGAACACTGAAGCTTTCTTT
length: 17; size: NA; J: TRBJ1-2; V: TRBV5-4; D: TRBD1; CDR3: CASSAPRGTAINYGYTF; DNA: TGTGCCAGCAGCGCCCCCAGAGGGACAGCGATTAACTATGGCTACACCTTC
length: 15; size: NA; J: TRBJ1-6; V: TRBV6-1; D: NA; CDR3: CASSDTWGGSSPLHF; DNA: TGTGCCAGCAGTGATACATGGGGAGGTTCCTCACCCCTCCACTTT
length: 15; size: NA; J: TRBJ1-6; V: TRBV10-2; D: TRBD1; CDR3: CASSEPGTGDSPLHF; DNA: TGCGCCAGCAGTGAACCGGGGACAGGGGATTCACCCCTCCACTTT
length: 14; size: NA; J: TRBJ2-3; V: TRBV9; D: NA; CDR3: CASSVGGWPDTQYF; DNA: TGTGCCAGCAGCGTAGGAGGGTGGCCAGATACGCAGTATTTT
length: 14; size: NA; J: TRBJ1-6; V: TRBV6-5; D: NA; CDR3: CASHGGAYNSPLHF; DNA: TGTGCCAGCCATGGCGGCGCCTATAATTCACCCCTCCACTTT
length: 16; size: NA; J: TRBJ2-5; V: TRBV6-5; D: TRBD1; CDR3: CASSYSPTGGWETQYF; DNA: TGTGCCAGCAGTTACTCCCCCACAGGGGGATGGGAGACCCAGTACTTC
length: 16; size: NA; J: TRBJ1-3; V: TRBV18; D: TRBD1; CDR3: CASSRTGTDSGNTIYF; DNA: TGTGCCAGCTCACGGACCGGGACAGACTCTGGAAACACCATATATTTT
length: 16; size: NA; J: TRBJ2-5; V: TRBV18; D: TRBD1; CDR3: CASSPLTTGGGETQYF; DNA: TGTGCCAGCTCACCCCTTACGACAGGGGGCGGCGAGACCCAGTACTTC
length: 13; size: few; J: TRBJ2-7; V: TRBV27; D: TRBD1; CDR3: CASRKTGTYEQYF; DNA: TGTGCCAGCAGAAAGACAGGGACATACGAGCAGTACTTC
length: 15; size: NA; J: TRBJ2-2; V: TRBV18; D: TRBD2; CDR3: CASSGLAANTGELFF; DNA: TGTGCCAGCTCAGGACTAGCGGCGAACACCGGGGAGCTGTTTTTT
length: 15; size: once; J: TRBJ2-1; V: TRBV9; D: TRBD1; CDR3: CASSVEGDRYNEQFF; DNA: TGTGCCAGCAGCGTAGAGGGGGACAGATACAATGAGCAGTTCTTC
length: 13; size: once; J: TRBJ2-5; V: TRBV6-6; D: NA; CDR3: CASSTRGRETQYF; DNA: TGTGCCAGCAGTACCCGGGGTCGAGAGACCCAGTACTTC
length: 15; size: once; J: TRBJ2-1; V: TRBV7-7; D: NA; CDR3: CASSPTGDRLNEQFF; DNA: TGTGCTAGCAGCCCCACGGGGGACCGTCTTAATGAGCAGTTCTTC
length: 16; size: NA; J: TRBJ2-3; V: TRBV10-3; D: NA; CDR3: CAITEWGGLSTDTQYF; DNA: TGTGCCATCACCGAGTGGGGGGGCCTTAGCACAGATACGCAGTATTTT
length: 15; size: NA; J: TRBJ2-1; V: TRBV5-1; D: TRBD1; CDR3: CASSLTGGSYNEQFF; DNA: TGCGCCAGCAGCTTGACAGGGGGCTCCTACAATGAGCAGTTCTTC
length: 15; size: once; J: TRBJ2-7; V: TRBV6-5; D: TRBD1; CDR3: CASSYQTGVSYEQYF; DNA: TGTGCCAGCAGTTACCAAACAGGGGTATCATACGAGCAGTACTTC
length: 16; size: NA; J: TRBJ1-2; V: TRBV7-9; D: TRBD1; CDR3: CASSFPRDRTYYGYTF; DNA: TGTGCCAGCAGCTTTCCTCGGGACAGGACGTACTATGGCTACACCTTC
length: 14; size: NA; J: TRBJ1-1; V: TRBV10-3; D: TRBD1; CDR3: CAISEPGGDTEAFF; DNA: TGTGCCATCAGTGAGCCAGGGGGAGACACTGAAGCTTTCTTT
length: 15; size: NA; J: TRBJ1-1; V: TRBV11-1; D: NA; CDR3: CASSLDSGANTEAFF; DNA: TGTGCCAGCAGCCTCGACAGCGGGGCGAACACTGAAGCTTTCTTT
length: 10; size: NA; J: TRBJ2-7; V: TRBV2; D: NA; CDR3: CASTGGEQYF; DNA: TGTGCCAGCACTGGAGGCGAGCAGTACTTC
length: 17; size: NA; J: TRBJ1-5; V: TRBV7-8; D: TRBD1; CDR3: CASSLELTGVVNQPQHF; DNA: TGTGCCAGCAGCTTAGAGTTGACAGGGGTTGTCAATCAGCCCCAGCATTTT
length: 16; size: once; J: TRBJ2-1; V: TRBV9; D: TRBD2; CDR3: CASSAGGLAGINEQFF; DNA: TGTGCCAGCAGCGCGGGGGGACTAGCGGGGATTAATGAGCAGTTCTTC
length: 16; size: NA; J: TRBJ2-1; V: TRBV9; D: TRBD2; CDR3: CASSAGLAGAYNEQFF; DNA: TGTGCCAGCAGCGCGGGACTAGCGGGGGCATACAATGAGCAGTTCTTC
length: 18; size: NA; J: TRBJ2-6; V: TRBV5-1; D: TRBD1; CDR3: CASSLPPGQPSGANVLTF; DNA: TGCGCCAGCAGCCTACCGCCGGGACAGCCCTCTGGGGCCAACGTCCTGACTTTC
length: 13; size: NA; J: TRBJ2-5; V: TRBV11-2; D: NA; CDR3: CASSERFQETQYF; DNA: TGTGCCAGCAGCGAGAGGTTCCAAGAGACCCAGTACTTC
length: 14; size: NA; J: TRBJ1-6; V: TRBV6-5; D: NA; CDR3: CASSLRQIDSPLHF; DNA: TGTGCCAGCAGCCTACGACAGATTGATTCACCCCTCCACTTT
length: 19; size: NA; J: TRBJ2-6; V: TRBV19; D: NA; CDR3: CASSIALGGEGLSANVLTF; DNA: TGTGCCAGTAGTATCGCCCTAGGGGGGGAGGGTCTCTCGGCCAACGTCCTGACTTTC
length: 15; size: NA; J: TRBJ1-2; V: TRBV25-1; D: NA; CDR3: CASSVGSGGVYGYTF; DNA: TGTGCCAGCAGTGTGGGTTCCGGGGGAGTCTATGGCTACACCTTC
length: 14; size: NA; J: TRBJ2-4; V: TRBV11-3; D: NA; CDR3: CASSLAGLGNIQYF; DNA: TGTGCCAGCAGCTTAGCAGGGCTGGGGAACATTCAGTACTTC
length: 12; size: few; J: TRBJ2-1; V: TRBV7-2; D: NA; CDR3: CASSSYRNEQFF; DNA: TGTGCCAGCAGCTCGTACAGGAATGAGCAGTTCTTC
length: 14; size: NA; J: TRBJ1-2; V: TRBV9; D: TRBD1; CDR3: CASSVRDRDYGYTF; DNA: TGTGCCAGCAGCGTGCGAGACAGGGATTATGGCTACACCTTC
length: 12; size: once; J: TRBJ1-1; V: TRBV7-8; D: NA; CDR3: CASSLDAAAPLF; DNA: TGTGCCAGCAGCTTAGATGCGGCAGCCCCTTTGTTC
length: 17; size: few; J: TRBJ2-7; V: TRBV21-1; D: NA; CDR3: CASSKIRKGTGPYEQYF; DNA: TGTGCCAGCAGCAAAATTCGGAAGGGGACAGGGCCCTACGAGCAGTACTTC
length: 15; size: NA; J: TRBJ2-5; V: TRBV5-8; D: TRBD2; CDR3: CALSREGVGQETQYF; DNA: TGTGCCCTTAGTCGGGAGGGCGTGGGACAAGAGACCCAGTACTTC
length: 18; size: NA; J: TRBJ2-1; V: TRBV6-2/TRBV6-3; D: TRBD2; CDR3: CASSYTPGLAGGSNEQFF; DNA: TGTGCCAGCAGTTACACCCCGGGACTAGCGGGGGGGAGCAATGAGCAGTTCTTC
length: 13; size: NA; J: TRBJ2-2; V: TRBV2; D: TRBD1; CDR3: CASNRDSTGELFF; DNA: TGTGCCAGCAACCGGGACAGCACCGGGGAGCTGTTTTTT
length: 17; size: NA; J: TRBJ1-2; V: TRBV18; D: NA; CDR3: CASSPSGTYGALDGYTF; DNA: TGTGCCAGCTCACCATCCGGGACTTACGGGGCTCTTGATGGCTACACCTTC
length: 18; size: NA; J: TRBJ1-4; V: TRBV4-3; D: TRBD1; CDR3: CASSQDPQQGGPNEKLFF; DNA: TGCGCCAGCAGCCAAGATCCCCAACAGGGGGGGCCTAATGAAAAACTGTTTTTT
length: 13; size: NA; J: TRBJ1-1; V: TRBV7-3; D: NA; CDR3: CASSFKPGQKAFF; DNA: TGTGCCAGCAGTTTTAAACCGGGACAAAAAGCTTTCTTT
length: 13; size: NA; J: TRBJ1-2; V: TRBV3-1/TRBV3-2; D: NA; CDR3: CASSQDFAGGYTF; DNA: TGTGCCAGCAGCCAAGATTTTGCGGGGGGCTACACCTTC
length: 13; size: few; J: TRBJ1-6; V: TRBV6-2/TRBV6-3; D: TRBD1; CDR3: CASSQGELRPLHF; DNA: TGTGCCAGCAGTCAGGGGGAATTAAGGCCCCTCCACTTT
length: 17; size: NA; J: TRBJ2-2; V: TRBV3-1/TRBV3-2; D: TRBD2; CDR3: CASSQDSTGGLTGELFF; DNA: TGTGCCAGCAGCCAAGATAGTACGGGGGGGCTCACCGGGGAGCTGTTTTTT
length: 16; size: NA; J: TRBJ2-3; V: TRBV7-6; D: TRBD2; CDR3: CASSLGLAGITDTQYF; DNA: TGTGCCAGCAGCCTCGGACTAGCGGGAATCACAGATACGCAGTATTTT
length: 16; size: once; J: TRBJ1-6; V: TRBV7-2; D: TRBD1; CDR3: CASSQGWTGVNSPLHF; DNA: TGTGCCAGCAGCCAGGGGTGGACAGGCGTTAATTCACCCCTCCACTTT